This T cell receptor beta chain was identified in a study of blood T cell repertoires in COVID-19 (dated by TCRdb to 2018 to 2020). General notes on the study: Collaborator samples came from the United States, Italy and Spain and covered acute and convalescent phases of COVID-19. The samples were drawn from the first 160 participants of the ongoing ImmuneRACE study and from roughly 1,300 subjects provided by 6 global collaborators. The repertoires were released in a freely available public database intended as a resource for research on the immune response to SARS-CoV-2. The dataset comprised deeply sampled blood TCRbeta repertoires from subjects exposed to, actively infected with, or recovered from COVID-19. Where available, HLA class I and class II types were obtained from metadata supplied by the sample provider rather than from assay-based typing. Sample metadata almost always included a de-identified subject ID, COVID-19 status, age in years and sex. The material from the prospective study consisted of cDNA or gDNA derived from T cells, B-cell-depleted T cells, or PBMCs.

Each collaborating institution followed its own protocols to collect whole blood in K2EDTA tubes. For TCRbeta analysis, collaborators shipped samples in one of three forms: frozen whole blood, isolated PBMCs, or DNA extracted from either of those sample types. The CDR3, from cysteine to phenylalanine, totals 13 residues. The CDR3 DNA has 39 bases and is translated from base 1. CDR1 and CDR2 are drawn from the germline V gene: MNHEY, SVGAGI. At the junction V is shortened by 8 bases and J by 5 bases, with 13 bases in between. TCRbeta CDR3 regions were amplified from genomic DNA using the immunoSEQ Assay, a bias-controlled multiplex PCR. The original pipeline was this. Within the assay, amplification of reference gene primers was used to estimate how many nucleated cells each sample contained. Sequence reads were collapsed and filtered to measure the absolute abundance of every unique TCRbeta CDR3 rearrangement. For each sample, productive Simpson clonality was calculated as the square root of Simpson's diversity index over productive rearrangements. TCRdb holds this immuneACCESS table with in-frame rearrangements only. Some clones are missing; in checked studies, unresolved V genes explain under half, and the rest has no known cause. The D gene and trimming were derived from the DNA, and the V and J assignments and clone size from that table. This sample lists approximately 120,000 clones; roughly 90% were detected once. The ten largest clones represent 7.6% of the sample.

For this clone: Its recognized antigen is unknown. Per-base qualities were not stored, and no clone one base away is much larger. The sample carries other DNA sequences with the same CDR3.

What the research found in general, with its limitations: The amount of clinical and demographic metadata varied by source and participant and was provided uncurated.

Sequencing input: peripheral blood. This TCR came from a man in his forties or fifties with acute or convalescent COVID-19. Recombination connected TRBV6-5 to TRBJ1-5; TRBD1 is perhaps the D gene, given 5 matching bases. The sequenced DNA is TGTGCCAGCCGACGGGGAGGGGATCAGCCCCAGCATTTT. This is translated as CASRRGGDQPQHF.